These 5 T cell receptor beta chains share one sample of origin, sequenced in a study of blood T cell repertoires in COVID-19. TCRdb keeps only in-frame clones here, not all; method: immunoSEQ multiplex PCR. The sample yields some 200,000 clones, 80% seen once. What was sequenced was peripheral blood. The receptors come from a human donor in a cohort sampled during active COVID-19.

J is TRBJ2-1 and V is TRBV7-3, with 9 positions matching TRBD2. This CDR3 comprises 16 residues. Germline CDR1 SGHTA, CDR2 FQGTGA. V lost 4 bases, J lost 3 bases, and 7 bases stayed unmatched. The CDR3 here is CASSSSSGGFYNEQFF. DNA for the CDR3: TGTGCCAGCAGCTCAAGCAGCGGGGGGTTCTACAATGAGCAGTTCTTC.

The chain has TRBV18 and TRBJ1-1; D gene ambiguous. Germline loops: CDR1 KGHSH, CDR2 LQKENI. The CDR3 has 14 amino acids. Between the trimmed V and J ends, which lost 6 bases and 5 bases, there was a span of 16 bases. Here the CDR3 reads CASSREQIGTEAFF. CDR3 DNA sequence: TGTGCCAGCTCTCGGGAACAAATCGGGACTGAAGCTTTCTTT.

V and J are TRBV6-4 and TRBJ1-2; 10 nucleotides line up with TRBD1. The germline V gene encodes CDR1 MRHNA and CDR2 SNTAGT. The CDR3 is 18 residues long. Trimming took 0 bases from V and 6 from J; bases not matched to a gene: 13. The CDR3 is CASSDSGTGDLYGDGYTF. In DNA, the CDR3 is TGTGCCAGCAGTGACTCCGGGACAGGGGATCTCTACGGGGATGGCTACACCTTC.

The chain combines TRBV12-3 or TRBV12-4 with TRBJ2-5, with D uncertain. Trimming pared 6 bases from V and 5 bases from J, leaving 10 bases between. The CDR3 is 12 residues long. CDR3 protein: CASSPTRETQYF. For the CDR3, the DNA is TGTGCCAGCAGCCCGACAAGGGAGACCCAGTACTTC.

This clone was seen a handful of times. The chain recombines TRBV3-1 (or the pseudogene TRBV3-2) with TRBJ1-2, with D possibly matching TRBD1 (5 bases). Germline-derived CDR1 and CDR2 are LGHDT and YNNKEL (reference sequence). The CDR3 totals 13 residues. Trimming pared 4 bases from V and 7 bases from J, leaving 13 bases between. CDR3 sequence reads: CASSPYGGGGYTF. The CDR3 nucleotides read TGTGCCAGCAGCCCCTACGGGGGGGGTGGCTACACCTTC.